Shown below are 13 T cell receptor beta chains from a single sample sequenced in a study of blood T cell repertoires in COVID-19. Data came from immunoSEQ multiplex PCR; TCRdb stores just in-frame clones and leaves some out. The data show 200,000 to 300,000 clones, with approximately 83% seen just once and less than 4% held by the top ten. Material: peripheral blood. Receptors originate from a woman under 40 who had recovered from COVID-19.

This chain uses TRBV4-1 with TRBJ1-5; D gene ambiguous. Trimming removed 4 bases at V and 2 bases at J, with 21 bases between. This CDR3 spans 18 amino acids. CDR1 MGHRA and CDR2 YSYEKL come from the germline V gene. This chain's CDR3 is CASSPLPPVGLGNQPQHF. The CDR3 DNA reads as TGCGCCAGCAGCCCCCTCCCCCCGGTAGGACTTGGCAATCAGCCCCAGCATTTT.

The rearrangement uses TRBV2 and TRBJ2-7; D is perhaps TRBD1 (6 bases). The CDR3 has 14 amino acids. The V gene lost 4 bases and the J gene lost 0 bases, with 10 bases spanning the gap. Germline CDR1 and CDR2: SNHLY and FYNNEI. CDR3 nucleotide sequence: TGTGCCAGCAGTGGACAGGAAAGCTCCTACGAGCAGTACTTC. This encodes CASSGQESSYEQYF.

The rearrangement joins TRBV23-1 to TRBJ1-5, with D possibly being TRBD1 (6 bases). TRBV23-1 has ORF status, its function being uncertain. The CDR3 is made up of 16 amino acids. Trimming removed 0 bases at V and 4 bases at J, with 13 bases between. Here the CDR3 reads CASSQSNRAGNQPQHF. CDR3 sequence (DNA): TGCGCCAGCAGTCAATCGAACAGGGCAGGAAATCAGCCCCAGCATTTT.

The rearrangement joins TRBV25-1 to TRBJ2-5, with 8 bases matching TRBD1. After removal of 2 bases from V and 4 bases from J, the junction contained 12 bases not matched to a gene. Per the germline V gene, CDR1 is MGHDK and CDR2 is SYGVNS. The CDR3 runs 17 residues. DNA of the CDR3: TGTGCCAGCAGTGAAACTCCAGGGGGCCTCCAAAGAGAGACCCAGTACTTC. Translated: CASSETPGGLQRETQYF.

In its sample, this clone was seen once. V usage is TRBV5-4 and J usage is TRBJ2-5; D perhaps matches TRBD2 (6 bases). Looked up from germline, CDR1 is SGHNT and CDR2 is YYREEE (reference sequence). V dropped 4 bases and J dropped 2 bases, with 18 bases sitting between them. This CDR3 spans 16 amino acids. The CDR3 DNA follows: TGTGCCAGCAGCCTCTCCGCGGGGTTGGGTCAAGAGACCCAGTACTTC. Amino acid sequence: CASSLSAGLGQETQYF.

This clone was detected once. The chain carries TRBV19 and TRBJ1-1; TRBD1 matches 7 bases. Germline CDR1 and CDR2: LNHDA and SQIVND (reference sequence). The CDR3 spans 17 residues. Germline trimming cut 4 bases from V and 3 bases from J; bases unmatched to any gene: 14. The CDR3 DNA reads TGTGCCAGTAGTAACCGAGGAATGACAGGGCTCTACACTGAAGCTTTCTTT. This encodes CASSNRGMTGLYTEAFF.

V usage is TRBV6-2 or TRBV6-3 and J usage is TRBJ2-3; D is ambiguous. Trimming took off 3 bases at V and 1 base at J, with 20 bases between the two ends. The CDR3 spans 18 residues. Germline values: CDR1 MNHEY, CDR2 SVGEGT. This CDR3 is CASSYRVGGGSGTDTQYF. Written as DNA, the CDR3 is TGTGCCAGCAGTTATCGAGTTGGTGGCGGTTCGGGCACAGATACGCAGTATTTT.

The chain has TRBV7-7 and TRBJ2-2; 7 nucleotides agree with TRBD1. V lost 5 bases and J lost 3; bases outside the gene matches: 3. Looked up from germline, CDR1 is SSHAT and CDR2 is FNYEAQ (reference sequence). The CDR3 is 14 amino acids. This chain's CDR3 is CASSRDSYTGELFF. The CDR3 DNA reads TGTGCCAGCAGCCGGGACAGTTACACCGGGGAGCTGTTTTTT.

The V call is TRBV9, the J call TRBJ2-5; possibly TRBD1 for D (5 bases). This CDR3 contains 15 residues. V lost 2 bases, J lost 5 bases, and 16 bases lay in between. Germline-derived CDR1 and CDR2 are SGDLS and YYNGEE. CDR3 in DNA: TGTGCCAGCAGCGTGGGTGGGGCACTTATGGAGACCCAGTACTTC. It translates to CASSVGGALMETQYF.

This clone was recorded a few times. CDR3 protein: CASSVTDTQYF. The CDR3 bases are TGTGCCAGTAGCGTGACAGATACGCAGTATTTT. J is TRBJ2-3 and V is TRBV19; no firm D call. CDR3 length: 11 amino acids. V lost 6 bases and J lost 3, with 4 bases in between. Germline V CDR1 and CDR2: LNHDA, SQIVND (reference sequence).

The chain employs TRBV7-2 and TRBJ2-5; 13 bases are a match to TRBD2. Unmatched junction bases numbered 3, after V lost 1 base and J lost 4 bases. The CDR3 is made up of 16 amino acids. The germline V gene has CDR1 SGHTA and CDR2 FQGNSA. The CDR3: CASSLGTSGGLETQYF. CDR3 nucleotides: TGTGCCAGCAGCTTAGGGACTAGCGGGGGCCTAGAGACCCAGTACTTC.

This clone occurred once. This chain uses TRBV5-1 with TRBJ1-2, with no clear D. This CDR3 is built from 13 residues. The V end lost 0 bases, the J end lost 5 bases, and 8 bases lay between the germline ends. Germline V gene sequence: CDR1 SGHRS, CDR2 YFSETQ. CDR3 bases: TGCGCCAGCAGCTTGGCCACGGGATATGGCTACACCTTC. As protein: CASSLATGYGYTF.

This chain links TRBV5-6 with TRBJ1-2; 8 positions agree with TRBD1. Germline values: CDR1 SGHDT, CDR2 YYEEEE. The CDR3 runs to 19 residues. Unmatched junction bases numbered 15, after V lost 2 bases and J lost 0 bases. CDR3 in DNA: TGTGCCAGCAGCTTTGGGACAGGAGGCAGGAGGGTGGCTAACTATGGCTACACCTTC. Its protein product is CASSFGTGGRRVANYGYTF.